The 26 T cell receptor beta chains below were found in one sample sequenced in a study of OX40 agonist ivuxolimab in advanced cancers. TCRdb keeps only in-frame clones here, not all; method: immunoSEQ multiplex PCR. This sample yields 30,000 to 45,000 clones, of which 82% are seen a single time; about 1.7% belongs to the top ten. This material consisted of CD4+ or CD8+ T cells sorted from blood, taken in a trial of the OX40 agonist ivuxolimab. Receptor source: an adult with an advanced solid tumor such as melanoma, head and neck, liver or kidney cancer.

The chain combines TRBV5-4 with TRBJ2-7, with 8 bases aligning to TRBD1. Germline loops: CDR1 SGHNT, CDR2 YYREEE (reference sequence). This CDR3 contains 14 residues. The V and J ends lost 4 bases and 2 bases, in that order; junction bases with no gene match: 5. CDR3: CASSRTGLAYEQYF. The CDR3 coding sequence is TGTGCCAGCAGCCGGACAGGGCTCGCCTACGAGCAGTACTTC.

This clone was observed once. CDR3 DNA: TGTGCCAGCAGCTTAATAGGGCGGGATAACTATGGCTACACCTTC. It encodes CASSLIGRDNYGYTF. This chain links TRBV5-4 with TRBJ1-2; no firm D call. The V end lost 2 bases, the J end lost 1 base, and 12 bases lay between the germline ends. Germline CDR1 reads SGHNT; CDR2 reads YYREEE (reference sequence). The CDR3 length is 15 residues. Full variable domain (remainder filled in from reference TRBV5-4 and TRBJ1-2): ETGVTQSPTHLIKTRGQQVTLRCSSQSGHNTVSWYQQALGQGPQFIFQYYREEENGRGNFPPRFSGLQFPNYSSELNVNALELDDSALYLCASSLIGRDNYGYTFGSGTRLTVV.

This sequence joins TRBV6-5 and TRBJ1-6; no clear D. V dropped 3 bases and J dropped 7 bases, with 13 bases sitting between them. The CDR3 has 15 amino acids. Germline-derived CDR1 and CDR2 are MNHEY and SVGAGI. As DNA, the CDR3 is TGTGCCAGCAGTTATGGGATAATAGCGAATTCACCCCTCCACTTT. It is translated as CASSYGIIANSPLHF.

The chain employs TRBV4-3 and TRBJ1-6; no reliable D call. CDR1 and CDR2 (germline): LGHNA, YSLEER. Trimming removed 0 bases at V and 7 bases at J, with 7 bases between. The CDR3 spans 14 residues. Here the CDR3 DNA reads TGCGCCAGCAGCCAAGATTACGCAAATTCACCCCTCCACTTT. Its translation is CASSQDYANSPLHF.

The chain uses TRBV4-1 and TRBJ2-7, with TRBD1 as a possible D gene (6 bases). Germline assignment: CDR1 MGHRA and CDR2 YSYEKL. The CDR3 is made up of 15 amino acids. V was cut by 0 bases and J by 4 bases, with 13 bases left in between. Written as DNA, the CDR3 is TGCGCCAGCAGCCAAGATAACAGGGAGTTTTACGAGCAGTACTTC. Its protein product is CASSQDNREFYEQYF.

This clone appeared once. This rearrangement joins TRBV7-2 to TRBJ2-7; 7 nucleotides match TRBD1. This CDR3 has 12 residues. V was clipped by 5 bases and J by 4 bases; unmatched bases: 2. Germline CDR1 SGHTA, CDR2 FQGNSA. In DNA form, the CDR3 reads TGTGCCAGCAGCCAGACAGGGTACGAGCAGTACTTC. This translates into CASSQTGYEQYF.

The V and J genes are TRBV5-4 and TRBJ1-1; D is uncertain. V lost 3 bases to trimming and J lost 10 bases, with 22 bases between them. CDR3 size: 15 residues. CDR1 and CDR2 from the germline V gene are SGHNT and YYREEE (reference sequence). CDR3 sequence: CASSSPAGRKGGAFF. In DNA form, the CDR3 reads TGTGCCAGCAGCTCCCCCGCGGGCCGAAAGGGCGGAGCTTTCTTT.

This chain uses TRBV6-5 with TRBJ2-7; TRBD1 might be the D (6 bases). CDR1 is MNHEY, CDR2 SVGAGI, per germline. This CDR3 has 14 amino acids. The V end was cut by 3 bases, the J end by 6 bases, with 15 bases between. The DNA for the CDR3 is TGTGCCAGCAGTTATCAGGGGTACTTGGGCGAGCAGTACTTC. Amino acids: CASSYQGYLGEQYF.

This chain links TRBV7-9 with TRBJ2-1; 8 positions match TRBD2. The CDR3 has 14 residues. Germline V gives CDR1 SEHNR, CDR2 FQNEAQ (reference sequence). V gave up 4 bases and J gave up 15 bases; unmatched junction bases: 14. In DNA form, the CDR3 reads TGTGCCAGCAGCTCCCTCGCGGGGGGCGCTGGGTTGTTCTTC. It codes for CASSSLAGGAGLFF.

V gene TRBV11-2 combines with J gene TRBJ2-5; 7 positions match TRBD1. The germline CDR1 and CDR2 sequences are SGHAT and FQNNGV. V was pared by 6 bases and J by 5 bases, with 9 bases of the junction left unmatched. The CDR3 runs 14 residues. The DNA of the CDR3 is TGTGCCAGCAGATATACAGGGGCTGGTGAGACCCAGTACTTC. Its protein is CASRYTGAGETQYF.

The chain joins TRBV7-8 to TRBJ1-2, with D unclear. This CDR3 has 14 residues. Trimming pared 1 base from V and 3 bases from J, leaving 9 bases between. The germline V gene has CDR1 SGHVS and CDR2 FQNEAQ. CDR3 region: CASSLGAGDYGYTF. As DNA, the CDR3 is TGTGCCAGCAGCTTAGGGGCCGGTGACTATGGCTACACCTTC.

The chain employs TRBV5-1 and TRBJ2-3; 10 bases align to TRBD2. CDR1 is SGHRS, CDR2 YFSETQ, per germline. V was pared by 1 base and J by 2 bases, with 7 bases of the junction left unmatched. CDR3 length: 17 amino acids. The CDR3 nucleotides read TGCGCCAGCAGCTTGCCGCTAGCGGGGGCCGACACAGATACGCAGTATTTT. Translating gives CASSLPLAGADTDTQYF.

The V gene is TRBV5-1, the J gene TRBJ1-2, with D perhaps matching TRBD1 (6 bases). CDR1 and CDR2 (germline): SGHRS, YFSETQ. V was shortened by 3 bases and J by 4 bases, with 16 bases between the two germline ends. The CDR3 length is 15 residues. The CDR3 loop is CASSSQGPLLYGYTF. The CDR3 coding sequence is TGCGCCAGCAGCTCACAGGGTCCCTTACTCTATGGCTACACCTTC.

This clone was picked up a small number of times. This sequence joins TRBV7-9 and TRBJ2-1; D is undetermined. Looked up from germline, CDR1 is SEHNR and CDR2 is FQNEAQ (reference sequence). Trimming left V 2 bases short and J 7 bases short, with 15 bases between. The CDR3 spans 15 residues. CDR3 in amino acids: CASSLRVAIGNEQFF. The CDR3 DNA reads TGTGCCAGCAGCTTAAGAGTAGCAATAGGGAATGAGCAGTTCTTC.

The chain carries TRBV9 and TRBJ2-7; D gene uncertain. The V end was cut by 0 bases, the J end by 6 bases, with 13 bases between. This CDR3 has 14 residues. Germline lookup yields CDR1 SGDLS and CDR2 YYNGEE. The CDR3 region is CASSVGSSAGEQYF. CDR3 sequence (DNA): TGTGCCAGCAGCGTAGGCAGCTCTGCAGGCGAGCAGTACTTC.

The genes are TRBV7-6 and TRBJ2-3, with TRBD2 matching over 8 bases. Germline V gene sequence: CDR1 SGHVS, CDR2 FNYEAQ. CDR3 length: 18 amino acids. After removal of 4 bases from V and 3 bases from J, the junction contained 15 bases not matched to a gene. The CDR3: CASSSPGLAGGSTDTQYF. CDR3 nucleotide sequence: TGTGCCAGCAGCTCCCCGGGATTGGCGGGGGGTAGTACAGATACGCAGTATTTT.

The V gene is TRBV7-9, the J gene TRBJ2-7; D is perhaps TRBD2 (6 bases). CDR1 SEHNR and CDR2 FQNEAQ come from the germline V gene (reference sequence). V was pared by 8 bases and J by 0 bases, with 11 bases between. The CDR3 has 13 amino acids. CDR3 coding DNA: TGTGCCAGCCAACACGGGAGCTCCTACGAGCAGTACTTC. Protein sequence: CASQHGSSYEQYF.

The sample holds a few counts of this clone. This rearrangement joins TRBV19 to TRBJ2-1, with D possibly called TRBD1 or TRBD2 (7 bases each). The CDR3 contains 16 residues. The V gene's germline CDR1 is LNHDA and CDR2 SQIVND (reference sequence). V gave up 0 bases and J gave up 5 bases, with 14 bases separating them. The CDR3 coding sequence is TGTGCCAGTAGTATAGATCGGGGAGGGGGCAACAATGAGCAGTTCTTC. This encodes CASSIDRGGGNNEQFF.

The chain employs TRBV19 and TRBJ2-5, with no clear D. The ends were cut back, 3 bases at V and 3 bases at J, with 8 bases in the middle. This CDR3 spans 13 amino acids. The germline V gene has CDR1 LNHDA and CDR2 SQIVND (reference sequence). The CDR3, as DNA: TGTGCCAGTAGTATCAATACGGAAGAGACCCAGTACTTC. Translating gives CASSINTEETQYF.

Remarks on this clone: A read error may account for a junction end that differs from germline. The DNA of the CDR3 is TGTACCAGCAGGGACAGGGGATTGAGCAATCAGCCCCAGCATTTT. Translation: CTSRDRGLSNQPQHF. The chain uses TRBV2 and TRBJ1-5; 10 positions match TRBD1. Germline CDR1 is SNHLY and CDR2 is FYNNEI. The CDR3 extends over 15 amino acids.

The gene calls are TRBV6-6 and TRBJ1-1; D uncertain. V lost 3 bases and J lost 4, with 9 bases in between. The germline CDR1 and CDR2 sequences are MNHNY and SVGAGI (reference sequence). The CDR3 covers 13 residues. CDR3 amino acids: CASSYRGSTEAFF. CDR3 DNA sequence: TGTGCCAGCAGTTATAGAGGGAGCACTGAAGCTTTCTTT.

The chain uses TRBV2 and TRBJ1-2; 8 nucleotides match TRBD1. With V trimmed by 8 bases and J by 4 bases, 9 bases remained unmatched. The CDR3 covers 14 residues. Germline-derived CDR1 and CDR2 are SNHLY and FYNNEI. For the CDR3, the DNA is TGTGCCAGCGGCAGACAGGGGAGCGTCTATGGCTACACCTTC. Amino acid sequence: CASGRQGSVYGYTF.

CDR3 bases: TGTGCCAGCAGCCGTACAGGGGCGTATGAGCAGTTCTTC. Protein: CASSRTGAYEQFF. The chain couples TRBV5-8 to TRBJ2-1; 7 nucleotides line up with TRBD1. CDR3 length: 13 residues. Trimming cost V 4 bases and J 8 bases; bases outside gene matches: 6. From germline, CDR1 is SGHTS and CDR2 YDEGEE.

This clone was found a few times. The chain carries TRBV18 and TRBJ2-5; D is perhaps TRBD1 (5 bases). CDR3 length equals 15 residues. The germline V gene has CDR1 KGHSH and CDR2 LQKENI. The V gene lost 3 bases and the J gene lost 4 bases, with 15 bases spanning the gap. DNA of the CDR3: TGTGCCAGCTCACCGAGGACACTCACGGGAGAGACCCAGTACTTC. Its translation: CASSPRTLTGETQYF.

This chain uses TRBV15 with TRBJ2-7; tentatively, D is TRBD2 (5 bases). The CDR3 runs to 11 residues. The V and J ends lost 8 bases and 7 bases respectively, with 12 bases between them. Germline V gives CDR1 LNHNV, CDR2 YYDKDF (reference sequence). The CDR3 is CATRGWGEQYF. CDR3 nucleotide sequence: TGTGCCACCCGGGGTTGGGGTGAGCAGTACTTC.

The rearrangement links TRBV6-6 to TRBJ1-5; D remains ambiguous. The CDR3 is 14 amino acids. Germline V CDR1 and CDR2: MNHNY, SVGAGI (reference sequence). The V end lost 7 bases, the J end lost 3 bases, and 13 bases lay between the germline ends. The CDR3 loop reads CASTGENLNQPQHF. The CDR3 nucleotides are TGTGCCAGCACGGGCGAGAACCTCAATCAGCCCCAGCATTTT.